This T cell receptor beta chain was captured by sequencing in a study of beta chain features in type 1 diabetes. A note on this clone: Its antigen is unknown.

There are 18 residues in the CDR3. Germline V gene sequence: CDR1 SGDLS, CDR2 YYNGEE. V lost 4 bases and J 2 bases, leaving 24 bases between the germline ends. The sequenced template was cDNA made from the entire isolated RNA. Clones were sequenced by immunoSEQ multiplex PCR, and TCRdb holds only the in-frame ones, with some missing. The sample yields hundreds of thousands of clones, roughly an eighth seen once. Notes on the study in general: Cells that show high TCR expression could be over-represented by cDNA sequencing. Among patients with Type 1 diabetes, TCRB CDR3s were moderately but significantly shorter in every one of the four CD4+ subsets. Researchers reported that naive, central memory and Treg TCRB repertoires appeared more similar in patients than in healthy donors. Equally in patients and controls, shorter templates might have been favored by PCR.

The TCR sequence derives from a man aged 18 to 29 with type 1 diabetes. The sample comprised naive CD4+ T cells from blood. This chain links TRBV9 with TRBJ1-1, with D maybe TRBD1 (5 bases). The CDR3 DNA is TGTGCCAGCAGCCCGCGAAGGATGTCGGGGGAATCAAACACTGAAGCTTTCTTT. It specifies CASSPRRMSGESNTEAFF. The full variable domain, with the rest looked up from reference TRBV9 and TRBJ1-1, is DSGVTQTPKHLITATGQRVTLRCSPRSGDLSVYWYQQSLDQGLQFLIQYYNGEERAKGNILERFSAQQFPDLHSELNLSSLELGDSALYFCASSPRRMSGESNTEAFFGQGTRLTVV.